This T cell receptor (beta chain) was captured in a study of cytomegalovirus exposure and HLA in healthy donors. On this clone: Its antigen is not known.

Findings and limits, study-wide: Sequencing probably produced one cluster of sequence variants that were highly shared. Analysis was performed later, and it showed HLA-associated TCR beta chains to be more clonally expanded than equally common others. An apparent linkage of common viral pathogens to several of the most significant clusters emerged in a later analysis.

Primers for the PCR totalled 60 Vbeta and 13 Jbeta. Methods used by the authors: Later analysis identified 88 million or so unique TCR beta chains, roughly 11 million shared. Clones were read by immunoSEQ multiplex PCR, and TCRdb kept only the in-frame ones, dropping some. V and J calls plus clone size are reproduced from that table; the DNA served to infer D and trimming. Here the sample spans 95,000 to 110,000 clones, roughly 79% being singletons. The CDR3 totals 12 residues. The ends were cut back, 8 bases at V and 2 bases at J, with 10 bases in the middle. Germline V gene lookup returns CDR1 MRHNA and CDR2 SNTAGT.

The sequence derives from a man between 50 and 59 years old in good health and CMV-seropositive. The material sequenced was PBMCs. This chain joins TRBV6-4 and TRBJ2-7, with D perhaps TRBD1 (6 bases). CDR3: CASPGQPYEQYF. The CDR3 coding sequence is TGTGCCAGCCCGGGACAACCCTACGAGCAGTACTTC.